One sample yielded the 22 T cell receptor beta chains listed below, sequenced in a study of blood T cell repertoires in COVID-19 (TCRdb year 2020). The method behind the library was the immunoSEQ multiplex PCR assay. TCRdb mirrors the immuneACCESS table, restricted to in-frame sequences. Some clones are absent from its copies; in checked studies, under half trace to an unresolved V gene, and the reason for the others is unknown. The sample data list around 72,000 clones, and around 90% of these were observed just once. The ten most abundant clones make up roughly 30% of the sample. What was sequenced was peripheral blood. The receptors originated from a man in his forties or fifties with acute or convalescent COVID-19.

The chain couples TRBV6-5 to TRBJ1-4; 11 positions agree with TRBD1. CDR3 size: 14 residues. CDR1 and CDR2 (germline): MNHEY, SVGAGI. The V gene end was trimmed by 6 bases and the J gene end by 8 bases; junction bases not matched to a gene: 5. Here the CDR3 reads CASSPGQGGEKLFF. For the CDR3, the DNA is TGTGCCAGCAGCCCGGGACAGGGGGGCGAAAAACTGTTTTTT.

The CDR3 region is CASSSGQRSSYNEQFF. CDR3 bases: TGCGCCAGCAGCAGCGGACAGCGGAGCTCCTACAATGAGCAGTTCTTC. The rearrangement uses TRBV5-1 and TRBJ2-1; D is perhaps TRBD1 (6 bases). V was clipped by 4 bases and J by 0 bases, with 14 bases between them. Germline CDR1 and CDR2: SGHRS and YFSETQ. The length of the CDR3 is 16 residues.

This clone was seen just once. The gene calls are TRBV3-1 (or the pseudogene TRBV3-2) and TRBJ1-3; no reliable D call. The CDR3 extends over 17 amino acids. Deletions cut 3 bases from V and 1 base from J, with 16 bases between. Germline CDR1 reads LGHDT; CDR2 reads YNNKEL (reference sequence). For the CDR3, the DNA is TGTGCCAGCAGCCAGGCAACCACACGTGTATCTGGAAACACCATATATTTT. It codes for CASSQATTRVSGNTIYF.

This chain connects TRBV27 to TRBJ1-2; TRBD1 aligns across 8 bases. The CDR3 sequence is 16 residues long. Per the germline V gene, CDR1 is MNHEY and CDR2 is SMNVEV (reference sequence). Trimming cost V 5 bases and J 1 base; bases outside gene matches: 9. This CDR3 reads CASSIAQGAFNYGYTF. As DNA, the CDR3 is TGTGCCAGCAGTATCGCGCAGGGGGCTTTTAACTATGGCTACACCTTC.

This sequence joins TRBV6-1 and TRBJ1-5; no reliable D call. Germline CDR1 reads MNHNS; CDR2 reads SASEGT. The CDR3 is 15 amino acids. The ends were cut back, 3 bases at V and 2 bases at J, with 11 bases in the middle. For the CDR3, the DNA is TGTGCCAGCAGTGACGGAGGGTCGGGCAATCAGCCCCAGCATTTT. This translates into CASSDGGSGNQPQHF.

The genes are TRBV9 and TRBJ2-5; 7 nucleotides line up with TRBD1. V trimming: 6 bases; J trimming: 4 bases; junction bases outside the gene matches: 24. Germline V gives CDR1 SGDLS, CDR2 YYNGEE. This CDR3 comprises 19 residues. The CDR3 is CASNQSPYRGRTNLETQYF. The CDR3 region has the DNA TGTGCCAGCAACCAATCCCCTTACAGGGGACGCACTAATTTAGAGACCCAGTACTTC.

This clone was counted a few times. This chain joins TRBV6-5 and TRBJ1-5; TRBD1 aligns across 11 bases. The CDR3 has 15 residues. Germline loops: CDR1 MNHEY, CDR2 SVGAGI. The junction had 1 base not matched to a gene; V was cut back by 5 bases and J by 1 base. This CDR3 reads CASSRTGGSNQPQHF. Here the CDR3 DNA reads TGTGCCAGCAGTAGGACAGGGGGCAGCAATCAGCCCCAGCATTTT.

This clone has more than one count but fewer than ten. This sequence joins TRBV4-1 and TRBJ2-3; the match to TRBD2 covers 11 bases. CDR1 is MGHRA, CDR2 YSYEKL, per germline. J was trimmed by 6 bases and V by 1 base; bases with no gene match: 0. The CDR3 runs 14 residues. This CDR3 is CASSQGTSGDTQYF. CDR3 DNA: TGCGCCAGCAGCCAAGGGACTAGCGGGGATACGCAGTATTTT.

The chain has TRBV11-2 and TRBJ1-1, with TRBD1 as a possible D gene (6 bases). The V end lost 8 bases, the J end lost 4 bases, and 11 bases lay between the germline ends. The CDR3 is 12 amino acids. In germline, CDR1 is SGHAT, CDR2 FQNNGV. The DNA for the CDR3 is TGTGCCAGCTTACAGGGCCCCACTGAAGCTTTCTTT. It yields the protein CASLQGPTEAFF.

This chain links TRBV5-1 with TRBJ2-5; 14 positions match TRBD2. Germline-derived CDR1 and CDR2 are SGHRS and YFSETQ. This CDR3 region has 15 residues. V gave up 6 bases and J gave up 1 base; unmatched junction bases: 2. CDR3 residues: CASTGLAGGQETQYF. The CDR3 DNA follows: TGCGCCAGCACCGGACTAGCGGGGGGCCAAGAGACCCAGTACTTC. Variable domain in full (rest from reference TRBV5-1 and TRBJ2-5): KAGVTQTPRYLIKTRGQQVTLSCSPISGHRSVSWYQQTPGQGLQFLFEYFSETQRNKGNFPGRFSGRQFSNSRSEMNVSTLELGDSALYLCASTGLAGGQETQYFGPGTRLLVL.

The chain couples TRBV12-3 or TRBV12-4 to TRBJ2-5; D perhaps matches TRBD1 (6 bases). The CDR3 is made up of 13 amino acids. The V gene lost 5 bases and the J gene lost 5 bases, with 12 bases spanning the gap. CDR3 nucleotides: TGTGCCAGCAGTCCTCAGGGGAGCGAGACCCAGTACTTC. It specifies CASSPQGSETQYF.

In nucleotides, the CDR3 is TGTGCCAGCAGTTTTGGTAGGACTTATGGCTACACCTTC. Protein product: CASSFGRTYGYTF. This chain uses TRBV28 with TRBJ1-2; D is ambiguous. V gave up 3 bases and J gave up 5 bases, with 10 bases separating them. The CDR3 is 13 residues long. In germline, CDR1 is MDHEN, CDR2 SYDVKM.

The V and J genes are TRBV29-1 and TRBJ2-1; no definite D call. The ends were cut back, 1 base at V and 6 bases at J, with 7 bases in the middle. There are 12 residues in the CDR3. The germline V gene has CDR1 SQVTM and CDR2 ANQGSEA. Here the CDR3 reads CSVEGALNEQFF. DNA for the CDR3: TGCAGCGTTGAAGGGGCTCTCAATGAGCAGTTCTTC.

This chain links TRBV7-3 with TRBJ2-3; 8 bases are a match to TRBD2. Per the germline V gene, CDR1 is SGHTA and CDR2 is FQGTGA. The CDR3 runs 16 residues. V was pared by 8 bases and J by 9 bases, with 19 bases of the junction left unmatched. CDR3 bases: TGTGCCAGCTCCCCGTTTGTTAGCGGGGACACTAGGACGCAGTATTTT. It translates to CASSPFVSGDTRTQYF.

The chain uses TRBV9 and TRBJ2-2; 11 bases agree with TRBD2. Trimming removed 0 bases from V and 0 bases from J; junction bases left unmatched: 4. From germline, CDR1 is SGDLS and CDR2 YYNGEE. This CDR3 contains 18 residues. This CDR3 is CASSVATSGGANTGELFF. The CDR3 coding sequence is TGTGCCAGCAGCGTAGCTACTAGCGGGGGCGCGAACACCGGGGAGCTGTTTTTT.

This clone was found once. This chain joins TRBV6-4 and TRBJ2-5, with a possible D match to TRBD1 (6 bases). Trimming pared 8 bases from V and 5 bases from J, leaving 15 bases between. Germline CDR1 reads MRHNA; CDR2 reads SNTAGT. This CDR3 is 13 amino acids long. The CDR3 DNA sequence: TGTGCCAGCTCAAAGAGCCAGGGGGAGACCCAGTACTTC. This codes for CASSKSQGETQYF.

J is TRBJ2-7 and V is TRBV6-4; 8 bases fit TRBD1. The CDR3 is 17 residues long. Germline CDR1 and CDR2: MRHNA and SNTAGT. V was pared by 3 bases and J by 0 bases, with 10 bases of the junction left unmatched. The CDR3 sequence is CASSDFSGGLHSYEQYF. The DNA of the CDR3 is TGTGCCAGCAGTGATTTCTCAGGGGGCCTGCACTCCTACGAGCAGTACTTC.

The CDR3 spells CASSLVRDRGRDTQYF. DNA for the CDR3: TGTGCCAGCAGCTTAGTCCGGGACAGGGGGCGGGATACGCAGTATTTT. The chain is built from TRBV7-8 and TRBJ2-3; 12 bases fit TRBD1. The CDR3 contains 16 residues. Germline V lookup: CDR1 SGHVS, CDR2 FQNEAQ. With 1 base clipped from V and 6 bases from J, the junction kept 5 bases outside the gene matches.

This rearrangement joins TRBV5-5 to TRBJ2-3; 9 bases align to TRBD2. The CDR3 is made up of 13 amino acids. After removal of 3 bases from V and 4 bases from J, the junction contained 0 bases not matched to a gene. From germline, CDR1 is SGHKS and CDR2 YYEKEE (reference sequence). The chain's CDR3 is CASSWTSADTQYF. CDR3 bases: TGTGCCAGCAGCTGGACTAGCGCAGATACGCAGTATTTT.

J is TRBJ1-6 and V is TRBV30; 7 nucleotides agree with TRBD1. Germline assignment: CDR1 GTSNPN and CDR2 SVGIG (reference sequence). Germline trimming cut 7 bases from V and 5 bases from J; bases unmatched to any gene: 5. This CDR3 region has 13 residues. Here the CDR3 DNA reads TGTGCCTACCAGGGACAGAATAATTCACCCCTCCACTTT. Its protein is CAYQGQNNSPLHF.

A few counts support this clone. V is TRBV7-2 and J is TRBJ1-6; D gene ambiguous. Trimming removed 1 base from V and 7 bases from J, with 8 bases in between. The CDR3 totals 14 residues. Germline assignment: CDR1 SGHTA and CDR2 FQGNSA. The CDR3 nucleotides are TGTGCCAGCAGCTTAGTACTCGGGAATTCACCCCTCCACTTT. This encodes CASSLVLGNSPLHF.

The chain combines TRBV21-1 with TRBJ2-5; TRBD1, the D gene given by the table, was not confirmed from the DNA. TRBV21-1 is an annotated pseudogene. This CDR3 spans 16 amino acids. The CDR3 nucleotides read TGTGCCAGCAGCAGCCGACAGGGTTGGGTAGGAGAGACCCAGTACTTC. Its translation is CASSSRQGWVGETQYF.